The 3 T cell receptor beta chains presented below share a single source sample, sequenced in a study of spatial heterogeneity in lung cancer. The time point is: sample taken at primary tumor resection. Whole RNA came from tumor, nontumor lung or frozen PBMC and was sequenced without being sorted. TCRdb itself ran the 5' RACE reads through MiXCR, one entry per CDR3 protein. Among around 19,000 distinct CDR3 sequences listed, about 19% were seen once. Sequencing used PBMCs, obtained at surgery. The receptors originated from a male donor with early-stage non-small cell lung cancer.

This clonotype has a handful of counts. The V and J genes are TRBV5-1 and TRBJ1-4, with D maybe TRBD1 (5 bases). The length of the CDR3 is 15 residues. Germline V gene lookup returns CDR1 SGHRS and CDR2 YFSETQ. The V and J ends lost 2 bases and 1 base respectively, with 9 bases between them. CDR3 DNA sequence: TGCGCCAGCAGCTTCGGGGGTTTAACTAATGAAAAACTGTTTTTT. Residues: CASSFGGLTNEKLFF. Combining the CDR3 with reference TRBV5-1 and TRBJ1-4 gives the whole variable domain KAGVTQTPRYLIKTRGQQVTLSCSPISGHRSVSWYQQTPGQGLQFLFEYFSETQRNKGNFPGRFSGRQFSNSRSEMNVSTLELGDSALYLCASSFGGLTNEKLFFGSGTQLSVL.

V is TRBV5-1 and J is TRBJ1-4, with TRBD1 matching 7 bases. This CDR3 has 14 residues. The germline V gene encodes CDR1 SGHRS and CDR2 YFSETQ. V shed 3 bases and J 5 bases; nucleotides not matched to a gene: 4. The chain's CDR3 is CASSSTGTNEKLFF. The DNA for the CDR3 is TGCGCCAGCAGCTCGACAGGGACGAATGAAAAACTGTTTTTT.

This clonotype is labeled medium-sized. This chain joins TRBV7-9 and TRBJ2-7; possible D gene TRBD2, 6 bases. Germline V lookup: CDR1 SEHNR, CDR2 FQNEAQ (reference sequence). CDR3 length: 13 residues. Trimming left V 2 bases short and J 4 bases short, with 9 bases between. In nucleotides, the CDR3 is TGTGCCAGCAGCTTATTGGGGGGTTACGAGCAGTACTTC. Translation gives CASSLLGGYEQYF.